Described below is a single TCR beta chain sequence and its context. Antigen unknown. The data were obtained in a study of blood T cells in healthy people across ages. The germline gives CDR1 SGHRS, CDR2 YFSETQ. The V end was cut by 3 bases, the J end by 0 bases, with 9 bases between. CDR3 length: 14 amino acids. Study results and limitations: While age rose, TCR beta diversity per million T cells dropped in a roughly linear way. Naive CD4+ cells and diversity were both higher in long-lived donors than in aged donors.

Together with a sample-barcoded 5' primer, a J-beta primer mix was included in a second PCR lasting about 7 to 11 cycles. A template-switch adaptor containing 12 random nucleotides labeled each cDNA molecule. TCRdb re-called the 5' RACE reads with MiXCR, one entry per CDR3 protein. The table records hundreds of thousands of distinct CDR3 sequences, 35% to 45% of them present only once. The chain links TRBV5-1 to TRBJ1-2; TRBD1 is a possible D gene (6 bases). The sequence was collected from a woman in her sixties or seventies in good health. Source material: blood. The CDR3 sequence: CASSSGGTNYGYTF. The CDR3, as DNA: TGCGCCAGCAGCTCCGGGGGCACTAACTATGGCTACACCTTC.